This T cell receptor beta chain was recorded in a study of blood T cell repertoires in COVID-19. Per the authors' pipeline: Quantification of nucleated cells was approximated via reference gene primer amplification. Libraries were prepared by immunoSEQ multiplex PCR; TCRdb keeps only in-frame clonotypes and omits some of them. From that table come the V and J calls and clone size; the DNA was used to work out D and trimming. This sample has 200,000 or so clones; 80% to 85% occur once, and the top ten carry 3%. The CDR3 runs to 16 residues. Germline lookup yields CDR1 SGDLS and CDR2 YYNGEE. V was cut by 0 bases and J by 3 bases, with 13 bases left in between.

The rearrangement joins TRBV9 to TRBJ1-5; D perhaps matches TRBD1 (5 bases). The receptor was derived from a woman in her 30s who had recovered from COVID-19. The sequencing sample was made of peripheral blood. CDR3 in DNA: TGTGCCAGCAGCGTAGGAGACAAGGGGTTCAATCAGCCCCAGCATTTT. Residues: CASSVGDKGFNQPQHF.